The clone carrying this T cell receptor (beta chain) has just one count. The data were taken from a study of control samples from healthy donors and cancer patients. CDR3 length equals 13 residues. Trimming removed 10 bases from V and 1 base from J, with 13 bases in between. From germline, CDR1 is ENHRY and CDR2 SYGVKD. TCRdb keeps only in-frame clones here, not all; method: immunoSEQ multiplex PCR. The sample lists roughly 220,000 clones; roughly 94% were seen once. The gene calls are TRBV10-3 and TRBJ1-2; D is ambiguous. The material sequenced was blood. The sequence was collected from a man aged 50 to 60 in good health. CDR3 bases: TGTGCCACGAACCGGGAGATTAACTATGGCTACACCTTC. This gives the protein CATNREINYGYTF.